A selection of T cell receptor beta chains follows, all from one sample in a study of CD8 T cells in ankylosing spondylitis. TCRdb fed the 5' RACE reads into MiXCR, producing one record per CDR3 protein. The table includes fewer than 400,000 distinct CDR3 sequences, about 22% detected once. What was sequenced was blood, either unsorted or a sorted T cell fraction (not recorded which). All receptors come from a male donor with ankylosing spondylitis. Both conserved end residues are part of each CDR3. Fields, in order: V gene, J gene, clone size, D gene, CDR3 DNA, CDR3 protein. The D gene is left open where the match is weak. Clone size is shown for a subset of rows, as once, few, many or a class of expanded clone.

V gene: TRBV20-1; J gene: TRBJ2-1; clone size: few; D gene: NA; CDR3 DNA: TGCAGTGCGGCAGAGAGCTACAATGAGCAGTTCTTC; CDR3 protein: CSAAESYNEQFF
V gene: TRBV29-1; J gene: TRBJ2-5; clone size: NA; D gene: TRBD2; CDR3 DNA: TGCAGCGACTCGGGGGCCGGGGGGGCCCAGTACTTC; CDR3 protein: CSDSGAGGAQYF
V gene: TRBV9; J gene: TRBJ2-1; clone size: few; D gene: TRBD2; CDR3 DNA: TGTGCCAGCAGCGAAAGCGGGAGATCCTACAATGAGCAGTTCTTC; CDR3 protein: CASSESGRSYNEQFF
V gene: TRBV20-1; J gene: TRBJ2-1; clone size: NA; D gene: TRBD2; CDR3 DNA: TGCAGTGCTAGAGTTAGCGGGAGGGTAAATGAGCAGTTCTTC; CDR3 protein: CSARVSGRVNEQFF
V gene: TRBV5-1; J gene: TRBJ2-7; clone size: NA; D gene: TRBD2; CDR3 DNA: TGCGCCAGCAGCTTGGTTAGCGGGAGGACCGAGCAGTACTTC; CDR3 protein: CASSLVSGRTEQYF
V gene: TRBV5-6; J gene: TRBJ2-7; clone size: NA; D gene: NA; CDR3 DNA: TGTGCCAGCAGCACGGGACCAAACTACGAGCAGTACTTC; CDR3 protein: CASSTGPNYEQYF
V gene: TRBV20-1; J gene: TRBJ1-6; clone size: NA; D gene: NA; CDR3 DNA: TGCAGTGCTAGAGTCGTCGAACTGGGTTATTCACCCCTCCACTTT; CDR3 protein: CSARVVELGYSPLHF
V gene: TRBV7-6; J gene: TRBJ2-1; clone size: many; D gene: TRBD2; CDR3 DNA: TGTGCCAGCAGCTTAGAGCCTAGCGGCAATGAGCAGTTCTTC; CDR3 protein: CASSLEPSGNEQFF
V gene: TRBV12-3/TRBV12-4; J gene: TRBJ2-2; clone size: NA; D gene: TRBD1; CDR3 DNA: TGTGCCAGCAGTTTGTATTCAGGGGGCGGGGAGCTGTTTTTT; CDR3 protein: CASSLYSGGGELFF
V gene: TRBV4-1; J gene: TRBJ2-1; clone size: NA; D gene: NA; CDR3 DNA: TGCGCCAGCAGCCAAGCGCAGGCACGGTCCTACAATGAGCAGTTCTTC; CDR3 protein: CASSQAQARSYNEQFF
V gene: TRBV4-3; J gene: TRBJ2-2; clone size: few; D gene: NA; CDR3 DNA: TGCGCCAGCCTGGAGGGGCCCACCGGGGAGCTGTTTTTT; CDR3 protein: CASLEGPTGELFF
V gene: TRBV7-8; J gene: TRBJ2-2; clone size: few; D gene: TRBD2; CDR3 DNA: TGTGCCAGCAGCGGGACTAGCGGGACCCCCACCGGGGAGCTGTTTTTT; CDR3 protein: CASSGTSGTPTGELFF
V gene: TRBV7-9; J gene: TRBJ2-5; clone size: few; D gene: TRBD1; CDR3 DNA: TGTGCCAGCAGCTTCGACAGGGGGCTTGAGACCCAGTACTTC; CDR3 protein: CASSFDRGLETQYF
V gene: TRBV5-1; J gene: TRBJ1-6; clone size: few; D gene: TRBD1; CDR3 DNA: TGCGCCAGCAGCTGGGGACAGGGGCTTGGGCCCCTCCACTTT; CDR3 protein: CASSWGQGLGPLHF
V gene: TRBV20-1; J gene: TRBJ2-7; clone size: NA; D gene: NA; CDR3 DNA: TGCAGTGCTGATCGAACTACCTCCCCCCTCCGCGAGCAGTACTTC; CDR3 protein: CSADRTTSPLREQYF
V gene: TRBV15; J gene: TRBJ2-1; clone size: NA; D gene: NA; CDR3 DNA: TGTGCCACCAGCAGAGATCGGGGGGACACCCACAATGAGCAGTTCTTC; CDR3 protein: CATSRDRGDTHNEQFF
V gene: TRBV20-1; J gene: TRBJ1-6; clone size: NA; D gene: NA; CDR3 DNA: TGCAGTGCTAGAGATCTTTCAAGGGAGGGCTATAATTCACCCCTCCACTTT; CDR3 protein: CSARDLSREGYNSPLHF
V gene: TRBV12-3/TRBV12-4; J gene: TRBJ2-1; clone size: few; D gene: TRBD2; CDR3 DNA: TGTGCCAGCAGAGCGGGGGCGTACAATGAGCAGTTCTTC; CDR3 protein: CASRAGAYNEQFF
V gene: TRBV18; J gene: TRBJ2-3; clone size: NA; D gene: NA; CDR3 DNA: TGTGCCAGCTCACCAGTTCAGGCTACGACTAGCACAGATACGCAGTATTTT; CDR3 protein: CASSPVQATTSTDTQYF
V gene: TRBV4-1; J gene: TRBJ1-6; clone size: NA; D gene: NA; CDR3 DNA: TGCGCCAGCAGCCAAGATCAGGAATCACCCCTCCACTTT; CDR3 protein: CASSQDQESPLHF
V gene: TRBV12-3/TRBV12-4; J gene: TRBJ2-3; clone size: few; D gene: TRBD1; CDR3 DNA: TGTGCCAGCAGTCCGAAGTGGACAGGCCCTCGAGTAGCCAGAGTAGATACGCAGTATTTT; CDR3 protein: CASSPKWTGPRVARVDTQYF
V gene: TRBV28; J gene: TRBJ1-3; clone size: many; D gene: NA; CDR3 DNA: TGTGCCACCTTGGGGGGGGACCTCTCTGGAAACACCATATATTTT; CDR3 protein: CATLGGDLSGNTIYF
V gene: TRBV28; J gene: TRBJ2-7; clone size: NA; D gene: TRBD2; CDR3 DNA: TGTGCCAGCAGTTATGGGACTAGCGGGCGTCGACCCTACGAGCAGTACTTC; CDR3 protein: CASSYGTSGRRPYEQYF
V gene: TRBV12-3/TRBV12-4; J gene: TRBJ2-7; clone size: NA; D gene: NA; CDR3 DNA: TGTGCCAGCAGCACCCTTTCAGCCGGGCCCTACGAGCAGTACTTC; CDR3 protein: CASSTLSAGPYEQYF
V gene: TRBV29-1; J gene: TRBJ1-1; clone size: many; D gene: NA; CDR3 DNA: TGCAGCGTTGAAGGGTTGGGGGGAACTGAAGCTTTCTTT; CDR3 protein: CSVEGLGGTEAFF
V gene: TRBV6-5; J gene: TRBJ1-2; clone size: NA; D gene: NA; CDR3 DNA: TGTGCCAGCAGTTACTCGAAGAGAGTGAGCTATGGCTACACCTTC; CDR3 protein: CASSYSKRVSYGYTF
V gene: TRBV7-9; J gene: TRBJ2-2; clone size: many; D gene: NA; CDR3 DNA: TGTGCCAGCAGCATAAACACCGGGGAGCTGTTTTTT; CDR3 protein: CASSINTGELFF
V gene: TRBV3-1; J gene: TRBJ2-3; clone size: few; D gene: NA; CDR3 DNA: TGTGCCAGCAGCCATGTTTTACAGGCAGATACGCAGTATTTT; CDR3 protein: CASSHVLQADTQYF
V gene: TRBV12-3/TRBV12-4; J gene: TRBJ2-2; clone size: NA; D gene: TRBD1; CDR3 DNA: TGTGCCAGCAGTTCCCGGACAGGAAGAACGAACACCGGGGAGCTGTTTTTT; CDR3 protein: CASSSRTGRTNTGELFF
V gene: TRBV5-1; J gene: TRBJ2-1; clone size: few; D gene: TRBD2; CDR3 DNA: TGCGCCAGCAGGCGAAGACTAGCGGGCGGTTCCTACAATGAGCAGTTCTTC; CDR3 protein: CASRRRLAGGSYNEQFF
V gene: TRBV12-3/TRBV12-4; J gene: TRBJ2-3; clone size: few; D gene: TRBD2; CDR3 DNA: TGTGCCAGCAGGATAGCGGGAGGGAAAAATACGCAGTATTTT; CDR3 protein: CASRIAGGKNTQYF
V gene: TRBV20-1; J gene: TRBJ2-7; clone size: many; D gene: TRBD2; CDR3 DNA: TGCAGTGCTAGTACGCCTAGCGGGAGGGCCCTCGAGCAGTACTTC; CDR3 protein: CSASTPSGRALEQYF
V gene: TRBV20-1; J gene: TRBJ2-7; clone size: few; D gene: NA; CDR3 DNA: TGCAGTGCTGAACCAGGGTGGAATTCCTACGAGCAGTACTTC; CDR3 protein: CSAEPGWNSYEQYF
V gene: TRBV3-1; J gene: TRBJ2-7; clone size: many; D gene: NA; CDR3 DNA: TGTGCCAGCTTGGGTGGAGCTTCCGAGCAGTACTTC; CDR3 protein: CASLGGASEQYF
V gene: TRBV12-5; J gene: TRBJ2-2; clone size: NA; D gene: TRBD2; CDR3 DNA: TGTGCTAGTGGTTTGGTAACGGGGACTAGTTTCTCCACCGGGGAGCTGTTTTTT; CDR3 protein: CASGLVTGTSFSTGELFF
V gene: TRBV19; J gene: TRBJ1-5; clone size: NA; D gene: TRBD1; CDR3 DNA: TGTGCCAGTAGTACCGCGGACAGGGGTGATCAGCCCCAGCATTTT; CDR3 protein: CASSTADRGDQPQHF
V gene: TRBV3-1; J gene: TRBJ2-6; clone size: few; D gene: NA; CDR3 DNA: TGTGCCAGCAGCCGAGGAGGGGAGACAGGGACTGGGGCCAACGTCCTGACTTTC; CDR3 protein: CASSRGGETGTGANVLTF
V gene: TRBV12-3/TRBV12-4; J gene: TRBJ2-3; clone size: few; D gene: NA; CDR3 DNA: TGTGCCAGCAGTCAATGGGGCAACACAGATACGCAGTATTTT; CDR3 protein: CASSQWGNTDTQYF
V gene: TRBV7-2; J gene: TRBJ2-1; clone size: many; D gene: NA; CDR3 DNA: TGTGCCAGCAGCTTAGCGGTGCGGGTCTACAATGAGCAGTTCTTC; CDR3 protein: CASSLAVRVYNEQFF
V gene: TRBV20-1; J gene: TRBJ2-5; clone size: NA; D gene: NA; CDR3 DNA: TGCAGTGCTCCCCCGACGCCGGACCAAGAGACCCAGTACTTC; CDR3 protein: CSAPPTPDQETQYF
V gene: TRBV20-1; J gene: TRBJ1-5; clone size: few; D gene: NA; CDR3 DNA: TGCAGTGCTCCGGGACGGGAAAATCAGCCCCAGCATTTT; CDR3 protein: CSAPGRENQPQHF
V gene: TRBV28; J gene: TRBJ1-1; clone size: NA; D gene: NA; CDR3 DNA: TGTGCCAGCAGTTTCTGGCAGGGGAACACTGAAGCTTTCTTT; CDR3 protein: CASSFWQGNTEAFF
V gene: TRBV5-1; J gene: TRBJ2-2; clone size: NA; D gene: NA; CDR3 DNA: TGCGCCAGCAGCTTAGCCGGGGAGGAGAAGCTGTTTTTT; CDR3 protein: CASSLAGEEKLFF
V gene: TRBV6-1; J gene: TRBJ1-5; clone size: NA; D gene: NA; CDR3 DNA: TGTGCCAGCACTGGGGGGCGTAATCAGCCCCAGCATTTT; CDR3 protein: CASTGGRNQPQHF